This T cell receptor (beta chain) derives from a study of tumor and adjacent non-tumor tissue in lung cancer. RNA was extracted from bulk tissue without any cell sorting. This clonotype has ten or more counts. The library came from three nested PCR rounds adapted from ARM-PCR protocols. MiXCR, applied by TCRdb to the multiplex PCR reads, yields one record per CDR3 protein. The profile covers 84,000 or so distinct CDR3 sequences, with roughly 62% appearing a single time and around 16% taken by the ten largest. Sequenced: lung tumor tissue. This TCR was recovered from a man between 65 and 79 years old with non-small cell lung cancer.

In DNA form, the CDR3 reads TGCAGCGTTGTAGTAGTCCGGCCCCGATTTTCGGGCGGGAGTCCCTACGAGCAGTACTTC. This sequence encodes CSVVVVRPRFSGGSPYEQYF. The rearrangement uses TRBV29-1 and TRBJ2-7, with 7 bases matching TRBD2. CDR3 size: 20 residues. The J segment lost 2 bases and the V segment lost 4 bases, leaving 26 bases of the junction unmatched. Per germline, CDR1 SQVTM and CDR2 ANQGSEA.